The following is a T cell receptor beta chain sequence with its context. Antigen unknown. This record belongs to a study of Ad26.COV2.S vaccination and SARS-CoV-2 variants. For the study at large: A COV1001 Ad26.COV2.S trial-arm participant provided the sample. Study-level points and caveats: Once vaccination had occurred, spike-specific CD8+ and CD4+ T cell responses reportedly showed substantial breadth. The TCR breadth and depth analyses may have understated or missed part of the total T cell responses.

Treatment of the sample: approximately 18 received Ad26.COV2.S at low or high dose, single or two shots; 5 received placebo; per-sample allocation not given. All samples were drawn on day 63, counting from the first vaccine or placebo injection. A Boston donor was an adult aged 18-55 years. Libraries were prepared by immunoSEQ multiplex PCR; TCRdb keeps only in-frame clonotypes and omits some of them. This table has more than 300,000 clones, 86% appearing once. The CDR3 has 14 residues. J gave up 6 bases and V 2 bases, and 4 bases lay outside the gene matches. Per germline, CDR1 SGHTA and CDR2 FQGTGA.

The chain links TRBV7-3 to TRBJ2-1; 7 bases line up with TRBD1. This TCR was recovered from a person between 18 and 65 years old who received the Ad26.COV2.S COVID-19 vaccine or a placebo. The material was peripheral blood, obtained in a trial of Ad26.COV2.S vaccine versus placebo. The CDR3 loop reads CASSLSTGPNEQFF. The DNA of the CDR3 is TGTGCCAGCAGCTTATCGACAGGGCCCAATGAGCAGTTCTTC.